Sequencing of this T cell receptor (beta chain) was carried out in a study of CD8 T cells in ankylosing spondylitis. This clonotype was detected only a few times. MiXCR, run by TCRdb on the 5' RACE reads, gives a single entry per CDR3 protein. The sample lists 300,000 to 350,000 distinct CDR3 sequences, about a fifth occurring once. Per the germline V gene, CDR1 is MNHEY and CDR2 is SVGAGI. With 4 bases removed from V and 3 bases from J, the gap between germline ends came to 16 bases. The CDR3 totals 16 residues. The TCR was taken from a female donor with ankylosing spondylitis or in good health (not recorded which). The chain employs TRBV6-5 and TRBJ1-3; D is possibly TRBD1 (6 bases). Sequenced: blood, either unsorted or a sorted T cell fraction (not recorded which). The CDR3 DNA is TGTGCCAGCAGTTCCGGTACAGGGTCTGGTGGAAACACCATATATTTT. Its translation: CASSSGTGSGGNTIYF.